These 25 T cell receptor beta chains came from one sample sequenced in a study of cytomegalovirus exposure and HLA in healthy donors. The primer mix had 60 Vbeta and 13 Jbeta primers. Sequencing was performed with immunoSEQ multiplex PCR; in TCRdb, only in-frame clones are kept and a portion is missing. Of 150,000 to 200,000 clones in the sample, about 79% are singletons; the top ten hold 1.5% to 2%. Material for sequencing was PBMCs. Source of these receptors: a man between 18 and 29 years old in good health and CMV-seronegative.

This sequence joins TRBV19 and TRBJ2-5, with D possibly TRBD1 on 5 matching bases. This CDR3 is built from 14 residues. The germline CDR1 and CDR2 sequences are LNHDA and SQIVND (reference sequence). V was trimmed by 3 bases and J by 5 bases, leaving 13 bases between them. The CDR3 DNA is TGTGCCAGTAGTATTGGGCCAGCAGGGGAGACCCAGTACTTC. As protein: CASSIGPAGETQYF.

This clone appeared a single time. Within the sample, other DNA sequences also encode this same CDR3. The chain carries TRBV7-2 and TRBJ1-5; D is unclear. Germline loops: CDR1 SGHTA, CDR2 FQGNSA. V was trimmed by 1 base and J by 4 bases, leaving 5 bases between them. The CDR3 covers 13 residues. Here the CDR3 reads CASSLVQNQPQHF. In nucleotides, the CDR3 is TGTGCCAGCAGCTTAGTACAGAATCAGCCCCAGCATTTT. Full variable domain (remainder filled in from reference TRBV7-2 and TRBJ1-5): GAGVSQSPSNKVTEKGKDVELRCDPISGHTALYWYRQSLGQGLEFLIYFQGNSAPDKSGLPSDRFSAERTGGSVSTLTIQRTQQEDSAVYLCASSLVQNQPQHFGDGTRLSIL.

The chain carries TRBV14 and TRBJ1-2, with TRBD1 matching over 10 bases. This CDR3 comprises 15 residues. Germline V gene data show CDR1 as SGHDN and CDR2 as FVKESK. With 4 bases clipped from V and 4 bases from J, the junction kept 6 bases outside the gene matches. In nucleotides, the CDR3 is TGTGCCAGCAGCCTTACCGGGACAGGGGTCTATGGCTACACCTTC. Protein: CASSLTGTGVYGYTF.

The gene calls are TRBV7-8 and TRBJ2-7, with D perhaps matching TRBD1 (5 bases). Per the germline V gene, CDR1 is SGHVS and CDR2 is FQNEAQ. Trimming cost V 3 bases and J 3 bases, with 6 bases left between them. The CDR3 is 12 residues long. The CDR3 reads CASSLQGYEQYF. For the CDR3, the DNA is TGTGCCAGCAGCTTGCAGGGCTACGAGCAGTACTTC.

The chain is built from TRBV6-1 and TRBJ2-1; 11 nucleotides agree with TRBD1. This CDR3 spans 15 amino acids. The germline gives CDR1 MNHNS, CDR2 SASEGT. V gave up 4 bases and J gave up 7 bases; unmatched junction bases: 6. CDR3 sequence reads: CASSVGQGAWNEQFF. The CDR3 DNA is TGTGCCAGCAGTGTAGGACAGGGGGCTTGGAATGAGCAGTTCTTC.

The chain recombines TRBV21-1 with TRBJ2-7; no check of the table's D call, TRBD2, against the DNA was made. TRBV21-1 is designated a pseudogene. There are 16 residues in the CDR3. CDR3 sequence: CASSKRGGRRTYEQYF. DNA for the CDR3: TGTGCCAGCAGCAAAAGGGGCGGGAGGAGAACCTACGAGCAGTACTTC.

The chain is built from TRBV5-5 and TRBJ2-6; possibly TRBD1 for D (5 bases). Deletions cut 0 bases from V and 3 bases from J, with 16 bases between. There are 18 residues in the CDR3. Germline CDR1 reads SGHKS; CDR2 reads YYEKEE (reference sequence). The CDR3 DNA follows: TGTGCCAGCAGCTTGGTATTGGGGCAGGGCAATGGGGCCAACGTCCTGACTTTC. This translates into CASSLVLGQGNGANVLTF.

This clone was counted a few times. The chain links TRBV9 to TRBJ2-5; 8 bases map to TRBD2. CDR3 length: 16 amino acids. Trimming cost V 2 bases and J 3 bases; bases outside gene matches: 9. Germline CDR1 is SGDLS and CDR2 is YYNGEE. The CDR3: CASSVRPSGGKETQYF. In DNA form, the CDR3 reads TGTGCCAGCAGCGTGCGACCAAGCGGGGGAAAAGAGACCCAGTACTTC.

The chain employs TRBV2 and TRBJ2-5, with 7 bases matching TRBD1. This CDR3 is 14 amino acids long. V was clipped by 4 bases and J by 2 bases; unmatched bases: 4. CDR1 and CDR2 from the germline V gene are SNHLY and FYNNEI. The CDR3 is CASSVRQGQETQYF. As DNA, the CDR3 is TGTGCCAGCAGTGTCCGACAGGGTCAAGAGACCCAGTACTTC.

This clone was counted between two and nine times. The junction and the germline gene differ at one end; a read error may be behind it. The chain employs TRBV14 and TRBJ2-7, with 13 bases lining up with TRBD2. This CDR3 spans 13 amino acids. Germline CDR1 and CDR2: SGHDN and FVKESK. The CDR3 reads CASSQDSLAGGSF. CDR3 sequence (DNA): TGTGCCAGCAGCCAAGATTCACTAGCGGGGGGGAGCTTC. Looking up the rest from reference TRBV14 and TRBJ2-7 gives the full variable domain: EAGVTQFPSHSVIEKGQTVTLRCDPISGHDNLYWYRRVMGKEIKFLLHFVKESKQDESGMPNNRFLAERTGGTYSTLKVQPAELEDSGVYFCASSQDSLAGGSFGPGTRLTVT.

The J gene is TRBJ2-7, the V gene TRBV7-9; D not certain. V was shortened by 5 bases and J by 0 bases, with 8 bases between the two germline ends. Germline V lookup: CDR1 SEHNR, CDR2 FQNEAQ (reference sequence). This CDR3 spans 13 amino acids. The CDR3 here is CASSLTSSYEQYF. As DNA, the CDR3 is TGTGCCAGCAGCCTCACCAGCTCCTACGAGCAGTACTTC.

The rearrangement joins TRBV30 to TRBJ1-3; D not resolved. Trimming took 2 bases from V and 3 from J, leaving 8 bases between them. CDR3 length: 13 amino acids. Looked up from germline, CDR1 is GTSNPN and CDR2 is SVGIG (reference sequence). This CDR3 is CAWSSVSGNTIYF. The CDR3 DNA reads TGTGCCTGGAGTTCCGTCAGTGGAAACACCATATATTTT.

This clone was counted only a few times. The CDR3 DNA reads TGCAGCGTTGCCCGACAGGGGGCGAACACTGAAGCTTTCTTT. This encodes CSVARQGANTEAFF. The chain uses TRBV29-1 and TRBJ1-1; 10 bases map to TRBD1. The CDR3 length is 14 residues. V dropped 4 bases and J dropped 1; count of bases not matched to a gene: 3. CDR1 is SQVTM, CDR2 ANQGSEA, per germline.

In nucleotides, the CDR3 is TGTGCCAGCAGCTTGCCGGGACAGGGTGGCGAAAAACTGTTTTTT. Protein product: CASSLPGQGGEKLFF. The chain uses TRBV5-4 and TRBJ1-4, with 9 bases identical to TRBD1. The V and J ends lost 1 base and 8 bases, in that order; junction bases with no gene match: 6. The CDR3 has 15 amino acids. Germline CDR1 reads SGHNT; CDR2 reads YYREEE (reference sequence). The full variable domain, in which reference TRBV5-4 and TRBJ1-4 provide the parts outside the CDR3, is ETGVTQSPTHLIKTRGQQVTLRCSSQSGHNTVSWYQQALGQGPQFIFQYYREEENGRGNFPPRFSGLQFPNYSSELNVNALELDDSALYLCASSLPGQGGEKLFFGSGTQLSVL.

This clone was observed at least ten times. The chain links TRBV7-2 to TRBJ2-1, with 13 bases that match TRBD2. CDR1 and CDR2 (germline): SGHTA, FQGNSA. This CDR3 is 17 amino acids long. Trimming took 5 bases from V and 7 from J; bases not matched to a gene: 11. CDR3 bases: TGTGCCAGCAGCGCGCTACCGGGACTAGCGGGACTAAATGAGCAGTTCTTC. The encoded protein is CASSALPGLAGLNEQFF.

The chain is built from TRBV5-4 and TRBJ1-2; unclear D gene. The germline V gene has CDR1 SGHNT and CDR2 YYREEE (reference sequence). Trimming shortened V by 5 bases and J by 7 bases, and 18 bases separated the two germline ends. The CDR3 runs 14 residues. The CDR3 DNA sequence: TGTGCCAGCAGTTCTACCACTGGGTGGAGTGGCTACACCTTC. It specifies CASSSTTGWSGYTF.

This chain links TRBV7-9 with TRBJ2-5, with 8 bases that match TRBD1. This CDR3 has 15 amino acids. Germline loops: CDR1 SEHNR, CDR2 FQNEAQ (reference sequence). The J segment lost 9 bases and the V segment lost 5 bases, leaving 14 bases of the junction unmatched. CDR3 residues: CASSPSPALQGAQYF. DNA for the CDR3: TGTGCCAGCAGCCCCTCCCCGGCTTTACAGGGGGCCCAGTACTTC.

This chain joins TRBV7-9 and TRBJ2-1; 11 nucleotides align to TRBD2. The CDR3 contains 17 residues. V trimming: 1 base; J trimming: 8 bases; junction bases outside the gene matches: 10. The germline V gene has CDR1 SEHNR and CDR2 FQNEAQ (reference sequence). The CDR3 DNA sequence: TGTGCCAGCAGCTTAGATAGCGGGGGGGCCGGAGTGGATGAGCAGTTCTTC. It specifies CASSLDSGGAGVDEQFF.

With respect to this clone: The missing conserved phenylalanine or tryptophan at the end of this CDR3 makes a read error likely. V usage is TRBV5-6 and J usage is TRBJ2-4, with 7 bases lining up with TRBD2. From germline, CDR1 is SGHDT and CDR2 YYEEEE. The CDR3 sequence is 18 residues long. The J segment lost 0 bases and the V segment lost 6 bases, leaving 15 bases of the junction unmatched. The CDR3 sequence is CASTLREASGLAKNIQYL. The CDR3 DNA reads TGTGCCAGCACCCTCCGGGAGGCTAGCGGATTAGCCAAAAACATTCAGTACCTC.

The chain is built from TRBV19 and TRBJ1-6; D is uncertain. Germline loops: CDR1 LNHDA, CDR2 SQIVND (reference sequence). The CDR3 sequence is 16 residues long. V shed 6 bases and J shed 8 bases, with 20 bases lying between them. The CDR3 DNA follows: TGTGCCAGTAGCCTGAGGGCAGTTCCAATAGATTCACCCCTCCACTTT. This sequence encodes CASSLRAVPIDSPLHF.

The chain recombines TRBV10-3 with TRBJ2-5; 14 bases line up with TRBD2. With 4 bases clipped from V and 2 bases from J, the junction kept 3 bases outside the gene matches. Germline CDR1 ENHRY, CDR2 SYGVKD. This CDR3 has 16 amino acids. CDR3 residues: CAISATSGGEQETQYF. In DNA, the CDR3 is TGTGCCATCAGTGCGACTAGCGGGGGGGAGCAAGAGACCCAGTACTTC.

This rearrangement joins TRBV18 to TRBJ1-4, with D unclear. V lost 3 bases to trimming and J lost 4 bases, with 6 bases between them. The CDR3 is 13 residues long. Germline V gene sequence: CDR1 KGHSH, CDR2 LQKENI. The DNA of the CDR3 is TGTGCCAGCTCACCTTTTCTTAATGAAAAACTGTTTTTT. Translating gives CASSPFLNEKLFF.

The CDR3 DNA sequence: TGTGCCAGTAGTATTGTTGCGGGACAGGGGTATGGCTACACCTTC. Translation: CASSIVAGQGYGYTF. The chain carries TRBV19 and TRBJ1-2, with TRBD1 matching 10 bases. The CDR3 runs 15 residues. J lost 5 bases, V lost 3 bases, and 6 bases had no gene match. CDR1 and CDR2 from the germline V gene are LNHDA and SQIVND (reference sequence).

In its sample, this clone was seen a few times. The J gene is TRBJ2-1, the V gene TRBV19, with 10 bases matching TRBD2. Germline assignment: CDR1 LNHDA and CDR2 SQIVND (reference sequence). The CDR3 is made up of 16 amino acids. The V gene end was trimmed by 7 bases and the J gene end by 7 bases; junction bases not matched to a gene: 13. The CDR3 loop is CASMPGAAGGINEQFF. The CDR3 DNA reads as TGTGCCAGTATGCCCGGAGCAGCGGGGGGGATAAATGAGCAGTTCTTC.

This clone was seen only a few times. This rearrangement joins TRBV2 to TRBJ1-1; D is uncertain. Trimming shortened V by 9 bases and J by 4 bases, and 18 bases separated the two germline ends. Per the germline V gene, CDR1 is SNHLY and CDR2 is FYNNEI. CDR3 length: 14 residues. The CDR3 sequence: CASVSFREVTEAFF. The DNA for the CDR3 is TGTGCCAGTGTTTCGTTTAGGGAGGTCACTGAAGCTTTCTTT.